This T cell receptor (beta chain) was identified in a study of OX40 agonist ivuxolimab in advanced cancers. Overall study context: Ivuxolimab is an agonistic anti-OX40 (CD134) antibody, and patients were treated with it.

Using immunoSEQ multiplex PCR, the repertoire was profiled, and TCRdb retains in-frame clones only, with some absent. Found here are 30,000 to 45,000 clones, 80% to 85% of them singletons; the top ten hold 22%. The CDR3 extends over 15 amino acids. The germline V gene encodes CDR1 SGHNT and CDR2 YYREEE (reference sequence). V lost 4 bases, J lost 7 bases, and 12 bases stayed unmatched. There are a few counts of this clone. This clonotype was sampled from an adult with an advanced solid tumor such as melanoma, head and neck, liver or kidney cancer. The starting material was CD4+ or CD8+ T cells sorted from blood, obtained in a trial of the OX40 agonist ivuxolimab. The chain has TRBV5-4 and TRBJ2-7, with 9 nucleotides matching TRBD1. The CDR3 sequence is CASSPRDRALREQYF. CDR3 in DNA: TGTGCCAGCAGCCCCCGGGACAGGGCCCTACGGGAGCAGTACTTC.